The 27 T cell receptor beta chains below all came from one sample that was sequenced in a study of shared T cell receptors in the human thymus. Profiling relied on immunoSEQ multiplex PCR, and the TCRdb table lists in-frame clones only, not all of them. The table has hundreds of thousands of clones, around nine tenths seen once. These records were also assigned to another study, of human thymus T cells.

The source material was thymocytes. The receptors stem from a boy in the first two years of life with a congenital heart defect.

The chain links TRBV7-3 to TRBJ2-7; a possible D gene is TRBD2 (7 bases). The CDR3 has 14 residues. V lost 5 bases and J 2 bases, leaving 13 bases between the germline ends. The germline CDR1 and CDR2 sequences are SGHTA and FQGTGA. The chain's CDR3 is CASSPGGHTYEQYF. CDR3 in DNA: TGTGCCAGCAGCCCGGGGGGCCACACCTACGAGCAGTACTTC.

The CDR3 nucleotides read TGTGCCAGCAGTGAAAACGGTACCTACGAGCAGTACTTC. It translates to CASSENGTYEQYF. V is TRBV25-1 and J is TRBJ2-7; D ambiguous. Germline V CDR1 and CDR2: MGHDK, SYGVNS. V gave up 2 bases and J gave up 2 bases, with 7 bases separating them. The CDR3 spans 13 residues.

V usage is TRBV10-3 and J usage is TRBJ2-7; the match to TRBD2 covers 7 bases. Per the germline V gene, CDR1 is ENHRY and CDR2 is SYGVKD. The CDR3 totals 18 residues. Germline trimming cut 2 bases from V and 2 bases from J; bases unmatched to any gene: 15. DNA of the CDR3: TGTGCCATCAGTGAGGCGGGGCCGGGGGGTCGTCCGCCCTACGAGCAGTACTTC. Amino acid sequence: CAISEAGPGGRPPYEQYF.

CDR3 region: CASRTSTSPKRNEQFF. CDR3 nucleotides: TGTGCCAGTAGGACATCGACTAGTCCAAAAAGGAATGAGCAGTTCTTC. The chain is built from TRBV19 and TRBJ2-1; D perhaps matches TRBD2 (6 bases). Germline V gene data show CDR1 as LNHDA and CDR2 as SQIVND (reference sequence). With 6 bases removed from V and 7 bases from J, the gap between germline ends came to 22 bases. The CDR3 is 16 amino acids.

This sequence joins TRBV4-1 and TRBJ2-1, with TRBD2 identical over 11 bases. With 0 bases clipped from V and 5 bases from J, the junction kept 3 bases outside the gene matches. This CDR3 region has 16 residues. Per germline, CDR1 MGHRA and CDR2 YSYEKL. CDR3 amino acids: CASSQEGGLADNEQFF. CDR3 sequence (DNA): TGCGCCAGCAGCCAAGAGGGGGGACTAGCGGACAATGAGCAGTTCTTC.

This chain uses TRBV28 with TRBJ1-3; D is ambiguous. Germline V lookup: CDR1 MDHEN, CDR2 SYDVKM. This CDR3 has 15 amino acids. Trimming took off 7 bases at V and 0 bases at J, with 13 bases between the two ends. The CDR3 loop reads CASIPGECSGNTIYF. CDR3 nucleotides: TGTGCCAGCATTCCCGGGGAGTGCTCTGGAAACACCATATATTTT. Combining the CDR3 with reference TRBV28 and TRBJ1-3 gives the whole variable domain DVKVTQSSRYLVKRTGEKVFLECVQDMDHENMFWYRQDPGLGLRLIYFSYDVKMKEKGDIPEGYSVSREKKERFSLILESASTNQTSMYLCASIPGECSGNTIYFGEGSWLTVV.

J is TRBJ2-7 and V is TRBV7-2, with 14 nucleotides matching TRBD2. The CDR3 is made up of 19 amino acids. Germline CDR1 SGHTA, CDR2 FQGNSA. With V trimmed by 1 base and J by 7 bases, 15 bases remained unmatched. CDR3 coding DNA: TGTGCCAGCAGCTTAGGGGGACTAGCGGGAGTAAGCCCACTTGGAGAGCAGTACTTC. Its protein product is CASSLGGLAGVSPLGEQYF.

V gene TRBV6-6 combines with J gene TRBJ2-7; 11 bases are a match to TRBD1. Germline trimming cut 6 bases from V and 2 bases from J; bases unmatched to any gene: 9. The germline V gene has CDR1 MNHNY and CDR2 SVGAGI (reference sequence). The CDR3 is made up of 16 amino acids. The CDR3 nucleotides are TGTGCCAGCAGCCCCTACGGACAGGGGGCCCCCTACGAGCAGTACTTC. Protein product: CASSPYGQGAPYEQYF.

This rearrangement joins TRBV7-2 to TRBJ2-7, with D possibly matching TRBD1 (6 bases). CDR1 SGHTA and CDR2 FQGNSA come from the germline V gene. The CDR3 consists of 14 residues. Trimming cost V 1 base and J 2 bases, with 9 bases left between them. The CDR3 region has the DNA TGTGCCAGCAGCTTAGAGGACAGCCCCTACGAGCAGTACTTC. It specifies CASSLEDSPYEQYF.

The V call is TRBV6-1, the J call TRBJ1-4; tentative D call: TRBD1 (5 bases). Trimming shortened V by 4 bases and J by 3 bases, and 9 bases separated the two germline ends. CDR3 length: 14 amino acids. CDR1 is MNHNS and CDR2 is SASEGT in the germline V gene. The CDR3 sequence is CASSGQGPNEKLFF. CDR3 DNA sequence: TGTGCCAGCAGTGGGCAGGGCCCTAATGAAAAACTGTTTTTT.

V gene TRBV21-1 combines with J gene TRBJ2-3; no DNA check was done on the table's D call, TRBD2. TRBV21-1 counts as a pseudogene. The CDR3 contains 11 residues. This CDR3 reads CASSKSQLEGF. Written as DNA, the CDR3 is TGTGCCAGCAGCAAATCCCAATTGGAGGGGTTT.

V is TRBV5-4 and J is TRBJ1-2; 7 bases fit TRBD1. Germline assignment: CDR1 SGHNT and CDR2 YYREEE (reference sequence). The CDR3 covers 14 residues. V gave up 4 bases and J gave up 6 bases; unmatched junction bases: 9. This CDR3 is CASSLRDRTHGYTF. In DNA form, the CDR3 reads TGTGCCAGCAGCCTGAGGGACAGAACTCATGGCTACACCTTC.

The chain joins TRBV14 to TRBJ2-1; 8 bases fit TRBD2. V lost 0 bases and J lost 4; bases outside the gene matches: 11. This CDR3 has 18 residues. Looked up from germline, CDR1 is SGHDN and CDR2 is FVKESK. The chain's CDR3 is CASSQETPLAGRYNEQFF. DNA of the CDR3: TGTGCCAGCAGCCAAGAGACCCCCTTAGCGGGGAGATACAATGAGCAGTTCTTC.

The CDR3 loop is CASSLAGTVKGYTF. CDR3 DNA sequence: TGTGCCAGCAGCCTCGCAGGGACAGTCAAGGGCTACACCTTC. This chain connects TRBV7-9 to TRBJ1-2; TRBD1 agrees at 7 bases. Germline CDR1 SEHNR, CDR2 FQNEAQ (reference sequence). V lost 5 bases to trimming and J lost 8 bases; unmatched junction nucleotides: 11. The CDR3 is 14 amino acids.

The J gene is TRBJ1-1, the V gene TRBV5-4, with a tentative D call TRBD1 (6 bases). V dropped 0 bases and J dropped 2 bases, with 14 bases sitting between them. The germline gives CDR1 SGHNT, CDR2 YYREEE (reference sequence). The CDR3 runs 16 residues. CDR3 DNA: TGTGCCAGCAGCTTGGAACTGACAGGCCCCAACACTGAAGCTTTCTTT. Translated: CASSLELTGPNTEAFF.

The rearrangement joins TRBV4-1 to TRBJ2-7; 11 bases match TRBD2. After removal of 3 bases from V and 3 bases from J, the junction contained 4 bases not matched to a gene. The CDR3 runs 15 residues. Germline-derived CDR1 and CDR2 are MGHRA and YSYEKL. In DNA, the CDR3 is TGCGCCAGCAGCCATCACGGGACTAGCGGCTACGAGCAGTACTTC. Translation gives CASSHHGTSGYEQYF.

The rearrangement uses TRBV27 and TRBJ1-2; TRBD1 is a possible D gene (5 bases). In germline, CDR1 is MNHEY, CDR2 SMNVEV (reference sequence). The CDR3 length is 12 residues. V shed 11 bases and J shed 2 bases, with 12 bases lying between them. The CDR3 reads CASREGNYGYTF. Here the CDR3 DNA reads TGTGCCTCCAGGGAGGGGAACTATGGCTACACCTTC.

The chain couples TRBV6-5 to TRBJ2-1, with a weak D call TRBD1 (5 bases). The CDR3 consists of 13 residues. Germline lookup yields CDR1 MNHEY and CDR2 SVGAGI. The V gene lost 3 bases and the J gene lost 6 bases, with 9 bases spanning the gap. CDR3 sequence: CASSYSRVNEQFF. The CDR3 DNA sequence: TGTGCCAGCAGTTATTCCAGGGTCAATGAGCAGTTCTTC.

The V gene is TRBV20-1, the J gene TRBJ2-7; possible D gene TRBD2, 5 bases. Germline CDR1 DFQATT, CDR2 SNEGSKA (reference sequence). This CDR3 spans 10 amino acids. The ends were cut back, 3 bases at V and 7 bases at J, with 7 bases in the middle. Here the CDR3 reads CSASSGEQYF. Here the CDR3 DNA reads TGCAGTGCTAGCTCGGGAGAGCAGTACTTC.

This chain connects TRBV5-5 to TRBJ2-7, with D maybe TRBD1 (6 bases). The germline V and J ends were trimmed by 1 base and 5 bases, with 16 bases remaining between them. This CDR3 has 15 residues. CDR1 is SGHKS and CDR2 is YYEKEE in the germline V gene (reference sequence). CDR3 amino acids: CASSLREIRGHEQYF. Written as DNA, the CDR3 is TGTGCCAGCAGCTTGCGGGAAATCAGGGGCCACGAGCAGTACTTC.

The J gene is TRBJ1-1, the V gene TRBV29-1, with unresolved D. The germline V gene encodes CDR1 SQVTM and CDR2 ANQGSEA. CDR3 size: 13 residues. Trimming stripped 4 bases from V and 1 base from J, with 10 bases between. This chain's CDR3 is CSVVQPKNTEAFF. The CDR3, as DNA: TGCAGCGTTGTACAACCCAAGAACACTGAAGCTTTCTTT.

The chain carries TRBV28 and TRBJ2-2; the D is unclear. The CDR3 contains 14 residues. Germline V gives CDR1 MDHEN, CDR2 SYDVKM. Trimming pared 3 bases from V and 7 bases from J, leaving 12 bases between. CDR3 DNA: TGTGCCAGCAGTTTTGGCCAGGTAGGCGGGGAGCTGTTTTTT. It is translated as CASSFGQVGGELFF.

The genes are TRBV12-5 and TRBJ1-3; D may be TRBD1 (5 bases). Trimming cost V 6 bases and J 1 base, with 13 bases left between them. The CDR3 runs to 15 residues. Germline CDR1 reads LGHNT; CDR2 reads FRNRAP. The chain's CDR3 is CASGTTRGSGNTIYF. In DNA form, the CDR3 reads TGTGCTAGTGGGACCACCCGGGGGTCTGGAAACACCATATATTTT.

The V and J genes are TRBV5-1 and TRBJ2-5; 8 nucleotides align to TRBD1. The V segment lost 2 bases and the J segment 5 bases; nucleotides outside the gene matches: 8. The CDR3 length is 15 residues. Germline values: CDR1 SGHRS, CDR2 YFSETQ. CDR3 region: CASSLGQGASETQYF. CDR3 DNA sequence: TGCGCCAGCAGCTTAGGCCAGGGGGCTTCCGAGACCCAGTACTTC.

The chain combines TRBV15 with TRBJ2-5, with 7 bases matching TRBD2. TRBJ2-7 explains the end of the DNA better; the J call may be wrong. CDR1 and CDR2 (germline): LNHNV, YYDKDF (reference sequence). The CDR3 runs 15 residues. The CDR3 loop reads CATRGLGEGKYEQYF. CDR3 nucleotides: TGTGCCACCAGAGGACTGGGGGAGGGGAAATACGAGCAGTACTTC.

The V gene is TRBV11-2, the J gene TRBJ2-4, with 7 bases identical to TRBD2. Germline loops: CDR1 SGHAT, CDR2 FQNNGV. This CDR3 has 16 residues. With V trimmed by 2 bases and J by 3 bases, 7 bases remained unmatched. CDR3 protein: CASSLNPGRNKNIQYF. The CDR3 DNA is TGTGCCAGCAGCTTAAATCCCGGGAGGAACAAAAACATTCAGTACTTC.

The CDR3 DNA reads as TGTGCCAGCACGAGACAGGGGGTATACGAGCAGTACTTC. It translates to CASTRQGVYEQYF. The chain employs TRBV28 and TRBJ2-7, with 9 nucleotides matching TRBD1. V was pared by 7 bases and J by 4 bases, with 5 bases of the junction left unmatched. This CDR3 spans 13 amino acids. Germline lookup yields CDR1 MDHEN and CDR2 SYDVKM.